This is a list of T cell receptor beta chains from one sample in a study of blood T cell repertoires in COVID-19. TCRdb keeps only in-frame clones here, not all; method: immunoSEQ multiplex PCR. Of roughly 440,000 clones in the sample, approximately 88% were seen once. The sequenced sample consisted of peripheral blood. Receptor source: a woman aged 45-65 years with COVID-19, enrolled during active disease. Both conserved end residues are part of each CDR3. Fields, in order: V gene, J gene, clone size, CDR3 protein. Expanded clones get a size class; other rows say once, few or many, or leave the size out.

V: TRBV6-5
J: TRBJ2-3
size: NA
CDR3: CASSYSRGLTDTQYF

V: TRBV7-3
J: TRBJ2-6
size: NA
CDR3: CASSPERAGANVLTF

V: TRBV7-9
J: TRBJ2-4
size: NA
CDR3: CASSPLDGTSGMENIQYF

V: TRBV4-1
J: TRBJ1-6
size: few
CDR3: CASSQDDRVNSPLHF

V: TRBV18
J: TRBJ2-1
size: NA
CDR3: CASSPQEGLYNEQFF

V: TRBV19
J: TRBJ2-7
size: NA
CDR3: CASSSPTGQGLYEQYF

V: TRBV2
J: TRBJ2-5
size: NA
CDR3: CASSGLAEETQYF

V: TRBV3-1/TRBV3-2
J: TRBJ1-5
size: NA
CDR3: CASSHNGGDQPQHF

V: TRBV9
J: TRBJ1-3
size: NA
CDR3: CASSVEHRGNTIYF

V: TRBV29-1
J: TRBJ2-1
size: once
CDR3: CSVEDGTNYNEQFF

V: TRBV7-8
J: TRBJ2-7
size: NA
CDR3: CASSPTSGGYEQYF

V: TRBV19
J: TRBJ2-3
size: NA
CDR3: CASKRSSGGDTQYF

V: TRBV6-5
J: TRBJ1-1
size: NA
CDR3: CASRDGLGVTEAFF

V: TRBV5-1
J: TRBJ1-5
size: few
CDR3: CASSLGGGDQPQHF

V: TRBV18
J: TRBJ1-1
size: NA
CDR3: CASSRNAQSSGTEAFF

V: TRBV2
J: TRBJ1-4
size: NA
CDR3: CASIVGQGKGEKLFF

V: TRBV19
J: TRBJ1-4
size: NA
CDR3: CASSTGGSDEKLFF

V: TRBV3-1/TRBV3-2
J: TRBJ2-3
size: NA
CDR3: CASSRFRRGSSQGDTQYF

V: TRBV2
J: TRBJ2-1
size: NA
CDR3: CASSGWDRGLGEQFF

V: TRBV19
J: TRBJ2-1
size: NA
CDR3: CASTPAGRNEQFF

V: TRBV6-6
J: TRBJ2-2
size: few
CDR3: CASSPGTENTGELFF

V: TRBV2
J: TRBJ2-5
size: NA
CDR3: CASGGAGSWETQYF

V: TRBV6-6
J: TRBJ1-5
size: NA
CDR3: CASSPKQENSNQPQHF